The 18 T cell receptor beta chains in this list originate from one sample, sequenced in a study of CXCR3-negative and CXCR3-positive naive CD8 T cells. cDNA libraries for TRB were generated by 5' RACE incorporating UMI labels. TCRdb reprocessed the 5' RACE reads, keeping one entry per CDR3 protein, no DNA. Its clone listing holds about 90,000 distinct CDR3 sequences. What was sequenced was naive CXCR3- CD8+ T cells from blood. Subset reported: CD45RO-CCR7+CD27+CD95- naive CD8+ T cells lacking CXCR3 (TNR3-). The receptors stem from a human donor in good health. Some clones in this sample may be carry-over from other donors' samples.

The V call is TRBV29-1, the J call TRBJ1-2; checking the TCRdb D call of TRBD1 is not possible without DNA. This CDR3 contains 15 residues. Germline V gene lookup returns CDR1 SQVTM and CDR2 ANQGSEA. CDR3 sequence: CSVDQTLPPDYGYTF.

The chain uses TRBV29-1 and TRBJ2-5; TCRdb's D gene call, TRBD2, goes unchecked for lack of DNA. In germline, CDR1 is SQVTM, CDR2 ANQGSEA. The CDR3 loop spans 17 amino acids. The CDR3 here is CSVEGDGRAYPQETQYF.

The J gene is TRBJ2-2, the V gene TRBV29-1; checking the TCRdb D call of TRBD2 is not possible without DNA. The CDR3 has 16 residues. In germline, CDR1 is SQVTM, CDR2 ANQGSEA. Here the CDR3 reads CSVERSVAGSPGELFF.

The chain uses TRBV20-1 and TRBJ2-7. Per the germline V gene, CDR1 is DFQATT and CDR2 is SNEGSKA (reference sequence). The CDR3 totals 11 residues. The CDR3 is CSAADPYEQYF.

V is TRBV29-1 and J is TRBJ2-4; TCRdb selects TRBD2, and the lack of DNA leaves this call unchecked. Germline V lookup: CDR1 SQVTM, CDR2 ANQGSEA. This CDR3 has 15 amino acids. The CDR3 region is CSAVGEGITKNIQYF.

CDR3 region: CASSYSMMGGYNEQFF. This chain links TRBV6-2 or TRBV6-3 with TRBJ2-1; TCRdb reports TRBD1, a call that lacks DNA to check it against. The CDR3 length is 16 residues. Germline values: CDR1 MNHEY, CDR2 SVGEGT.

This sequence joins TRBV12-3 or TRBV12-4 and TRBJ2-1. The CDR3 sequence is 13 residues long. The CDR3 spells CASSFFGPNEQFF.

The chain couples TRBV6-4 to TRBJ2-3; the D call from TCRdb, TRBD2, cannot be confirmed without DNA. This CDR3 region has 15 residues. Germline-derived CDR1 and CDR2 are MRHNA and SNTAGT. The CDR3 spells CASSDAGSPADTQYF.

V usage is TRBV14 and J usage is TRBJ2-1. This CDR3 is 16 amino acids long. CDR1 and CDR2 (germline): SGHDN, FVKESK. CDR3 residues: CASSQIPSELYNEQFF.

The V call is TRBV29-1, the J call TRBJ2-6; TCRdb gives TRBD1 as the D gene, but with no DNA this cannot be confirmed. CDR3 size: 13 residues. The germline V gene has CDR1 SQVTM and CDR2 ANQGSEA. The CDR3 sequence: CSVGAAGANVLTF.

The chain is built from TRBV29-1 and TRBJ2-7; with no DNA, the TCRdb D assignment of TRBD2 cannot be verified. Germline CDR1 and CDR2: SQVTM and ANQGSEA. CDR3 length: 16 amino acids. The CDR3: CSVYGIAGGISYEQYF.

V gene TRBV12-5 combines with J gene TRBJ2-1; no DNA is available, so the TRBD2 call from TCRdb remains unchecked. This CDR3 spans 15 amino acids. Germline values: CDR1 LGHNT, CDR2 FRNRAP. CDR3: CASGPGTSSYNEQFF.

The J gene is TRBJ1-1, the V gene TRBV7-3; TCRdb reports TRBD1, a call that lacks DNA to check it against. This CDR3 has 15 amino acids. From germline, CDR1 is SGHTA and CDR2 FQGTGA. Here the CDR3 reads CASSLTGQGSTEAFF.

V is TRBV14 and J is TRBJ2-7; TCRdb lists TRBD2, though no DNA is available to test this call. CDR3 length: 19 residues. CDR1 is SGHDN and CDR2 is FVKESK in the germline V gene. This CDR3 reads CASSQTIGDGTAVRDEQYF.

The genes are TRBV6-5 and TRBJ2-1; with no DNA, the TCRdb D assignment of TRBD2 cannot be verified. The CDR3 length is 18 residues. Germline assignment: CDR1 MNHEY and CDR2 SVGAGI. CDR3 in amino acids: CASSSSTGAGPPYNEQFF.

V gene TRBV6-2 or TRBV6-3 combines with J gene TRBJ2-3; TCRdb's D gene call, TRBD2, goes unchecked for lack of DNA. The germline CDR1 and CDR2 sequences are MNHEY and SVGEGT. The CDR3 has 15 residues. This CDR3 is CASSYFSGGPDTQYF.

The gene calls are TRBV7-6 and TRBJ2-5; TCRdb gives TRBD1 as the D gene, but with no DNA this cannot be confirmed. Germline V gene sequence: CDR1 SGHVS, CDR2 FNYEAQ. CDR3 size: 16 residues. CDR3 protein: CASSFGASAVGETQYF.

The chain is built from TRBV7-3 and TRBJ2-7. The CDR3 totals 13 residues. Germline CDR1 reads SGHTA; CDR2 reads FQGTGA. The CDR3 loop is CASSLIGTSEQYF.